The 20 T cell receptor beta chains below were found in one sample sequenced in a study of T cells in Graves' hyperthyroidism and ophthalmopathy. The source material, RNA transcripts, was used to amplify TCR beta CDR3 regions. Researchers ran a first-round RT-PCR on the TCR CDR3 using the HTBI primer set. TCRdb fed the multiplex PCR reads into MiXCR, producing one record per CDR3 protein. Among hundreds of thousands of distinct CDR3 sequences listed, about 15% were seen once. Source material: blood. The receptors were sampled from a woman younger than 45 with Graves' hyperthyroidism that later progressed to Graves' ophthalmopathy.

The rearrangement joins TRBV19 to TRBJ2-4; TRBD2 agrees at 8 bases. CDR1 LNHDA and CDR2 SQIVND come from the germline V gene (reference sequence). This CDR3 region has 14 residues. Trimming cost V 3 bases and J 5 bases; bases outside gene matches: 3. The CDR3 sequence: CASSIPGLENIQYF. In DNA, the CDR3 is TGTGCCAGTAGTATTCCGGGACTAGAAAACATTCAGTACTTC.

This clonotype has ten or more counts. The chain joins TRBV5-4 to TRBJ2-3; 8 positions agree with TRBD2. The germline CDR1 and CDR2 sequences are SGHNT and YYREEE (reference sequence). V was clipped by 4 bases and J by 5 bases; unmatched bases: 18. CDR3 length equals 18 residues. CDR3 in DNA: TGTGCCAGCAGCCTTCTCCTTACGGGGGGGGCGAGTAAAGATACGCAGTATTTT. Its protein product is CASSLLLTGGASKDTQYF.

V and J are TRBV5-6 and TRBJ2-3; no reliable D call. V dropped 1 base and J dropped 3 bases, with 9 bases sitting between them. CDR1 is SGHDT and CDR2 is YYEEEE in the germline V gene. The CDR3 loop spans 14 amino acids. The CDR3 loop is CASSLQVATDTQYF. The CDR3 DNA reads TGTGCCAGCAGCTTGCAGGTTGCGACAGATACGCAGTATTTT.

This clonotype was seen a few times. The chain employs TRBV10-3 and TRBJ1-1, with D perhaps matching TRBD1 (6 bases). The germline gives CDR1 ENHRY, CDR2 SYGVKD. The CDR3 consists of 13 residues. Between the trimmed V and J ends, which lost 8 bases and 0 bases, there was a span of 10 bases. CDR3 bases: TGTGCCATCGGCGGGACAATGAACACTGAAGCTTTCTTT. Its translation is CAIGGTMNTEAFF.

The sample holds many counts of this clonotype. J is TRBJ2-5 and V is TRBV19, with 7 bases fitting TRBD1. The CDR3 contains 15 residues. Germline-derived CDR1 and CDR2 are LNHDA and SQIVND (reference sequence). Trimming took 1 base from V and 1 from J; bases not matched to a gene: 3. The CDR3 loop is CASSIGQGSQETQYF. The CDR3 DNA sequence: TGTGCCAGTAGTATAGGACAGGGATCCCAAGAGACCCAGTACTTC.

V usage is TRBV5-6 and J usage is TRBJ2-3; the D gene is possibly TRBD2 (5 bases). The CDR3 has 12 residues. Germline-derived CDR1 and CDR2 are SGHDT and YYEEEE. The V gene lost 4 bases and the J gene lost 8 bases, with 11 bases spanning the gap. The CDR3 spells CASSATNVTQYF. CDR3 nucleotides: TGTGCCAGCAGCGCGACTAACGTTACGCAGTATTTT.

CDR3 nucleotide sequence: TGTGCCAGCAGTGAGGCGGGGTGGCAGCCCCAGCATTTT. Residues: CASSEAGWQPQHF. The chain recombines TRBV2 with TRBJ1-5, with D unresolved. The V gene's germline CDR1 is SNHLY and CDR2 FYNNEI. V lost 3 bases to trimming and J lost 7 bases, with 10 bases between them. The CDR3 is made up of 13 amino acids.

This clonotype was detected a few times. CDR3 nucleotides: TGTGCCATCGGGGGGACTAGCGGGGGGCAGTGGAATGAGCAGTTCTTC. Protein: CAIGGTSGGQWNEQFF. The chain uses TRBV10-3 and TRBJ2-1; 15 bases are shared with TRBD2. V was clipped by 8 bases and J by 7 bases; unmatched bases: 9. The CDR3 is 16 amino acids. Per germline, CDR1 ENHRY and CDR2 SYGVKD.

This clonotype was detected ten times or more. The rearrangement links TRBV20-1 to TRBJ2-5; 7 nucleotides align to TRBD2. The CDR3 has 19 amino acids. The ends lost 6 bases at V and 2 bases at J; junction bases unmatched: 24. Germline lookup yields CDR1 DFQATT and CDR2 SNEGSKA (reference sequence). The CDR3 here is CSAAKPRQVPAGLQETQYF. DNA of the CDR3: TGCAGTGCCGCGAAACCCCGGCAGGTCCCAGCGGGGTTACAAGAGACCCAGTACTTC.

This clonotype occurred many times. The chain links TRBV12-3 or TRBV12-4 to TRBJ1-2; no definite D call. Trimming cost V 5 bases and J 7 bases, with 8 bases left between them. CDR3 length: 11 residues. The DNA for the CDR3 is TGTGCCAGCAGTAGGTCCGCTGGCTACACCTTC. Encoded protein: CASSRSAGYTF.

This clonotype was seen many times. The J gene is TRBJ1-1, the V gene TRBV29-1; D uncertain. V lost 7 bases, J lost 0 bases, and 9 bases lay in between. CDR3 length equals 12 residues. Germline values: CDR1 SQVTM, CDR2 ANQGSEA. CDR3 loop: CSGGLMNTEAFF. CDR3 sequence (DNA): TGCAGCGGAGGACTGATGAACACTGAAGCTTTCTTT.

There are many counts of this clonotype. This sequence joins TRBV2 and TRBJ1-6; 9 bases map to TRBD1. This CDR3 comprises 15 residues. Unmatched junction bases numbered 10, after V lost 6 bases and J lost 10 bases. Looked up from germline, CDR1 is SNHLY and CDR2 is FYNNEI. This chain's CDR3 is CASSASGTGSSPLHF. CDR3 sequence (DNA): TGTGCCAGCAGCGCCTCCGGGACAGGGAGCTCACCCCTCCACTTT.

Ten or more counts support this clonotype. The V and J genes are TRBV6-1 and TRBJ2-7; D is tentatively TRBD1 or TRBD2 (5 bases each). The V end lost 6 bases, the J end lost 0 bases, and 15 bases lay between the germline ends. This CDR3 is built from 15 residues. From germline, CDR1 is MNHNS and CDR2 SASEGT. The CDR3 loop reads CASSGARGRSYEQYF. The CDR3 coding sequence is TGTGCCAGCAGCGGAGCGAGGGGTCGCTCCTACGAGCAGTACTTC.

Note on this clonotype: A junction end diverges from the germline sequence, so it may reflect a read error. The chain has TRBV24-1 and TRBJ2-3; 7 nucleotides line up with TRBD1. The germline CDR1 and CDR2 sequences are KGHDR and SFDVKD. This CDR3 has 17 amino acids. CDR3 region: CAASDPIPGQPGDTQYF. CDR3 bases: TGTGCCGCCAGTGATCCGATTCCGGGACAGCCGGGAGATACGCAGTATTTT.

This clonotype was picked up many times. J is TRBJ2-7 and V is TRBV5-1; 7 nucleotides agree with TRBD1. The V gene's germline CDR1 is SGHRS and CDR2 YFSETQ. The V and J ends lost 1 base and 3 bases, in that order; junction bases with no gene match: 7. The CDR3 has 15 amino acids. The CDR3 loop is CASSLPTGSYYEQYF. CDR3 DNA: TGCGCCAGCAGCTTGCCGACAGGGTCGTACTACGAGCAGTACTTC.

Only a few counts were recorded for this clonotype. The J gene is TRBJ1-1, the V gene TRBV29-1; D is undetermined. Germline-derived CDR1 and CDR2 are SQVTM and ANQGSEA. V was pared by 6 bases and J by 5 bases, with 7 bases between. CDR3 size: 10 residues. The CDR3 DNA sequence: TGCAGCGTGGTGTGGACTGAAGCTTTCTTT. Residues: CSVVWTEAFF.

This clonotype was seen repeatedly, ten times or more. The chain combines TRBV27 with TRBJ2-3, with 11 positions matching TRBD2. The J segment lost 5 bases and the V segment lost 0 bases, leaving 7 bases of the junction unmatched. This CDR3 spans 17 amino acids. Germline V lookup: CDR1 MNHEY, CDR2 SMNVEV (reference sequence). The CDR3 loop reads CASSLSGAGLAGDTQYF. DNA of the CDR3: TGTGCCAGCAGTTTATCCGGAGCCGGACTAGCGGGAGATACGCAGTATTTT.

This sequence joins TRBV3-1 and TRBJ1-1; perhaps TRBD1 as D (5 bases). V lost 1 base, J lost 4 bases, and 19 bases lay in between. There are 17 residues in the CDR3. Germline lookup yields CDR1 LGHDT and CDR2 YNNKEL (reference sequence). CDR3 coding DNA: TGTGCCAGCAGCCAAGCGACTTCGGTGCAGGGTGGCACTGAAGCTTTCTTT. As protein: CASSQATSVQGGTEAFF.

This clonotype showed up many times. The chain links TRBV6-2 or TRBV6-3 to TRBJ2-6; D assignment may be TRBD1 or TRBD2 (5 bases each). CDR1 MNHEY and CDR2 SVGEGT come from the germline V gene. V was pared by 4 bases and J by 0 bases, with 10 bases between. There are 16 residues in the CDR3. CDR3 amino acids: CASSWDRVSGANVLTF. CDR3 sequence (DNA): TGTGCCAGCAGTTGGGACCGCGTCTCTGGGGCCAACGTCCTGACTTTC.

Many counts were recorded for this clonotype. The chain combines TRBV19 with TRBJ1-1; the D gene is possibly TRBD1 (5 bases). The ends were cut back, 5 bases at V and 5 bases at J, with 24 bases in the middle. The germline gives CDR1 LNHDA, CDR2 SQIVND (reference sequence). CDR3 length: 17 amino acids. The CDR3 DNA reads as TGTGCCAGTAGTCGGGGCCCTGCTAGGACCGTGGAGACTGAAGCTTTCTTT. Translated: CASSRGPARTVETEAFF.